This T cell receptor beta chain was obtained from a study of shared clonotypes between healthy human individuals. Regarding the study as a whole: Estimated clonotype richness was generally higher in naive than memory subsets.

Looked up from germline, CDR1 is SGHKS and CDR2 is YYEKEE (reference sequence). Trimming shortened V by 5 bases and J by 0 bases, and 12 bases separated the two germline ends. The CDR3 loop spans 16 amino acids. About this clone: The antigen remains unidentified.

Sorted-subset replicate PCRs used around 220 ng DNA, tens of thousands of T cell genomes. How the authors handled the data: ImmunoSEQ junction-only sequences lacked quality scores, so their filtering differed. Some clones are missing from TCRdb's copy, which holds only in-frame ones; the method was immunoSEQ multiplex PCR. Clone size and V and J calls were adopted from that table, with D and trimming inferred from the DNA. Found here are millions of clones, approximately 94% of them singletons; the top ten hold around 0.15%. This receptor was obtained from a man aged 18 to 29 in good health. The sequenced sample was naive CD4+ T cells sorted from blood. Regarding subset: CD45RA+ positively selected. This chain connects TRBV5-5 to TRBJ2-6; D may be TRBD1 (5 bases). The CDR3 region has the DNA TGTGCCAGCAGGCAGGGATCCATCTCTGGGGCCAACGTCCTGACTTTC. It is translated as CASRQGSISGANVLTF.